This TCR beta chain was captured in a study of CD8 T cells in ankylosing spondylitis (dated by TCRdb to about 2017). Concerning the study at large: To find TCR variants linked to disease, the study profiled T cell receptor beta repertoires in ankylosing spondylitis patients and healthy donors. The full study cohort comprised about 24 ankylosing spondylitis patients and some 110 healthy donors. Peripheral blood was sampled, and synovial fluid was also collected from ankylosing spondylitis patients. Study-wide conclusions, independent of this receptor: The disease-linked clones were reported to be significantly enriched in matched synovial fluid samples from ankylosing spondylitis patients. Some motif variants had previously been reported in the synovial fluid and blood of reactive arthritis patients, which suggests shared mechanisms of disease initiation. In peripheral blood, the disease-linked clones were found at relatively low frequencies and had a CD8+ phenotype. Blood from ankylosing spondylitis patients appeared to be characterized by a TCR beta motif made up of under 10 highly homologous amino acid variants.

The data were produced on an Illumina HiSeq 2500. TCR beta libraries were prepared by quantitative 5'-RACE with molecular barcodes. As for the original processing: A new computational method based on a probabilistic model of VDJ rearrangement was used to identify disease-linked TCR variants. The public reads were quality trimmed at Q25 with fastp and then assembled into clones with MiXCR by TCRdb, keeping productive beta chains. When rows share a CDR3 protein, they turn into one entry using the most common DNA and genes. These V and J calls are TCRdb output, not the study's own analysis. The sample profile shows around 490,000 distinct CDR3 sequences; 5.3% of them were found once. Under 4.5% of the sample is held by the ten biggest clonotypes. According to the germline V gene, CDR1 reads SGHTA and CDR2 reads FQGTGA. The trim is 1 base for V and 1 base for J, with a gap of 9 bases between the germline ends. Spanning cysteine to phenylalanine, the CDR3 consists of 15 amino acids. Only CDR3 DNA is held: 45 bases, read in frame from base 1.

For this clonotype: Its antigen remains unidentified. Per-nucleotide qualities are absent, and no much larger clonotype sits a single base away.

The sequence was collected from a male donor with ankylosing spondylitis. Sequencing was performed on blood, either unsorted or a sorted T cell fraction (not recorded which). The chain is made from TRBV7-3 and TRBJ2-3; the D gene is unclear. DNA sequence: TGTGCCAGCAGCTTAAGCCCAGGCCGCACAGATACGCAGTATTTT. Its coded protein is CASSLSPGRTDTQYF.